The entry that follows covers one TCR beta chain sequence. These data originate in a study of blood T cell repertoires in COVID-19. Study background: The origin of the acute and convalescent COVID-19 samples was the United States, Italy and Spain. PBMCs, B-cell-depleted T cells, or T cells provided the cDNA or gDNA that made up the material.

Germline CDR1 and CDR2: LGHNA and YNFKEQ. V lost 0 bases to trimming and J lost 3 bases; unmatched junction nucleotides: 4. CDR3 length: 15 amino acids. The authors' processing: How many nucleated cells were present was estimated from reference gene primer amplification. Libraries were prepared by immunoSEQ multiplex PCR; TCRdb keeps only in-frame clonotypes and omits some of them. V, J and clone size are taken as reported in that table, and D and trimming were inferred from the DNA itself. The sample holds under 350,000 clones, around 90% seen once. The rearrangement uses TRBV4-2 and TRBJ2-5; 7 positions match TRBD1. This TCR was recovered from a man in his fifties with acute or convalescent COVID-19. Source material: peripheral blood. In DNA form, the CDR3 reads TGTGCCAGCAGCCAAGAGGGGACAGCAAAAGAGACCCAGTACTTC. Translating gives CASSQEGTAKETQYF.